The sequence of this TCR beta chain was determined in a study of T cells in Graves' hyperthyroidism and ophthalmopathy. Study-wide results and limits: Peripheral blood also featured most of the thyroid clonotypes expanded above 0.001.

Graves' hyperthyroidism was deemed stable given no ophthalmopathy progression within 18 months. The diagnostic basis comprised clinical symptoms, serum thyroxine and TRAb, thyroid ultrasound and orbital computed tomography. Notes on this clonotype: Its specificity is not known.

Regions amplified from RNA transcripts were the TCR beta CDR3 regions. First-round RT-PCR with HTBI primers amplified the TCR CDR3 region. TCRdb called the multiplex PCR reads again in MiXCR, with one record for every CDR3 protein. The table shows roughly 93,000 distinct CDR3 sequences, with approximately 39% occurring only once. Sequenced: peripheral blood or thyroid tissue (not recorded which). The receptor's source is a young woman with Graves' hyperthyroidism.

The CDR3 protein is CASSARDTSGTLYEQYF. The CDR3, as DNA: TGTGCCAGCAGTGCTAGGGATACTAGCGGGACTTTGTACGAGCAGTACTTC. The chain employs TRBV2 and TRBJ2-7, with 10 nucleotides matching TRBD2. V lost 4 bases, J lost 4 bases, and 13 bases stayed unmatched. The CDR3 consists of 17 residues. The germline V gene has CDR1 SNHLY and CDR2 FYNNEI. Using reference TRBV2 and TRBJ2-7 for the parts outside the CDR3, the full variable domain is EPEVTQTPSHQVTQMGQEVILRCVPISNHLYFYWYRQILGQKVEFLVSFYNNEISEKSEIFDDQFSVERPDGSNFTLKIRSTKLEDSAMYFCASSARDTSGTLYEQYFGPGTRLTVT.